A single sample gave rise to the 21 T cell receptor beta chains below, sequenced in a study of blood T cell repertoires in COVID-19. Some clones are missing from TCRdb's copy, which holds only in-frame ones; the method was immunoSEQ multiplex PCR. The profile shows 70,000 or so clones, around nine tenths of them singletons. The sequenced sample consisted of peripheral blood. These receptors all come from a human donor in a cohort sampled during active COVID-19.

The chain uses TRBV18 and TRBJ2-1; 7 bases map to TRBD2. This CDR3 is 13 amino acids long. CDR1 and CDR2 from the germline V gene are KGHSH and LQKENI. J gave up 9 bases and V 0 bases, and 2 bases lay outside the gene matches. The CDR3 region is CASSPPPGGEQFF. The CDR3 region has the DNA TGTGCCAGCTCACCACCCCCGGGGGGTGAGCAGTTCTTC.

The gene calls are TRBV7-2 and TRBJ2-2, with a possible D match to TRBD2 (5 bases). The CDR3 covers 13 residues. Looked up from germline, CDR1 is SGHTA and CDR2 is FQGNSA. Trimming took off 4 bases at V and 13 bases at J, with 16 bases between the two ends. DNA for the CDR3: TGTGCCAGCAGCTCCGGACTGCAACGCGGGCTGTTTTTT. It yields the protein CASSSGLQRGLFF. The full variable domain, its missing parts supplied by reference TRBV7-2 and TRBJ2-2, is GAGVSQSPSNKVTEKGKDVELRCDPISGHTALYWYRQSLGQGLEFLIYFQGNSAPDKSGLPSDRFSAERTGGSVSTLTIQRTQQEDSAVYLCASSSGLQRGLFFGEGSRLTVL.

J is TRBJ2-5 and V is TRBV24-1, with 7 bases aligning to TRBD1. The CDR3 covers 16 residues. Germline assignment: CDR1 KGHDR and CDR2 SFDVKD. V shed 5 bases and J 4 bases; nucleotides not matched to a gene: 12. CDR3 nucleotide sequence: TGTGCCACCAGTGTCCCGACAGGGCGCAGCAGAGAGACCCAGTACTTC. This encodes CATSVPTGRSRETQYF.

The chain joins TRBV27 to TRBJ1-1; possible D gene TRBD1, 6 bases. This CDR3 is built from 14 residues. V was clipped by 8 bases and J by 5 bases, with 18 bases between them. Germline V gene sequence: CDR1 MNHEY, CDR2 SMNVEV (reference sequence). The CDR3 sequence is CASGLYGGRTEAFF. Here the CDR3 DNA reads TGTGCCAGCGGGCTTTACGGGGGGCGGACTGAAGCTTTCTTT.

This clone was seen a single time. The chain joins TRBV19 to TRBJ1-1, with TRBD1 identical over 7 bases. The CDR3 consists of 15 residues. The V segment lost 3 bases and the J segment 6 bases; nucleotides outside the gene matches: 10. CDR1 is LNHDA, CDR2 SQIVND, per germline (reference sequence). CDR3 DNA: TGTGCCAGTAGTATCAGGGGGTCGGACGGGGCTGAAGCTTTCTTT. Protein: CASSIRGSDGAEAFF.

V and J are TRBV19 and TRBJ2-2; TRBD1 matches at 10 bases. V lost 5 bases and J lost 6; bases outside the gene matches: 12. The CDR3 is 17 amino acids. CDR1 LNHDA and CDR2 SQIVND come from the germline V gene (reference sequence). The CDR3, as DNA: TGTGCCAGTAGTCCACGGGTTCGGGACAGGGGAGCCGGGGAGCTGTTTTTT. Encoded protein: CASSPRVRDRGAGELFF.

This chain connects TRBV18 to TRBJ1-4; D is undetermined. The CDR3 has 16 residues. The germline V gene encodes CDR1 KGHSH and CDR2 LQKENI. Trimming pared 8 bases from V and 7 bases from J, leaving 23 bases between. The DNA of the CDR3 is TGTGCCAGCCGCACCATACCTGGGGAGGATGGTGAAAAACTGTTTTTT. Its protein product is CASRTIPGEDGEKLFF.

This sequence joins TRBV4-3 and TRBJ2-3; TRBD2 might be the D (7 bases). CDR3 length: 15 residues. Looked up from germline, CDR1 is LGHNA and CDR2 is YSLEER. Trimming stripped 3 bases from V and 3 bases from J, with 13 bases between. In DNA, the CDR3 is TGCGCCAGCAGCCAGGGGGGGGCAGCAACAGATACGCAGTATTTT. Translating gives CASSQGGAATDTQYF.

The rearrangement links TRBV19 to TRBJ2-7; 8 nucleotides match TRBD1. The V gene's germline CDR1 is LNHDA and CDR2 SQIVND (reference sequence). The CDR3 totals 15 residues. Germline trimming cut 6 bases from V and 5 bases from J; bases unmatched to any gene: 12. The CDR3: CASSLFRTGRNEQYF. Here the CDR3 DNA reads TGTGCCAGTAGCCTCTTTCGGACAGGGAGGAACGAGCAGTACTTC.

The chain carries TRBV9 and TRBJ2-3, with D hard to call. V was pared by 0 bases and J by 2 bases, with 7 bases between. Looked up from germline, CDR1 is SGDLS and CDR2 is YYNGEE. The CDR3 contains 14 residues. The CDR3: CASSVGPLTDTQYF. DNA for the CDR3: TGTGCCAGCAGCGTAGGGCCCCTCACAGATACGCAGTATTTT.

Only a few counts were recorded for this clone. The V gene is TRBV28, the J gene TRBJ2-3; no clear D. V was trimmed by 5 bases and J by 1 base, leaving 10 bases between them. The CDR3 is made up of 14 amino acids. Germline CDR1 reads MDHEN; CDR2 reads SYDVKM. In DNA, the CDR3 is TGTGCCAGCAGTCGAGTGGGCGGCACAGATACGCAGTATTTT. Amino acids: CASSRVGGTDTQYF.

The rearrangement joins TRBV10-3 to TRBJ2-3; TRBD2 matches at 9 bases. Germline V gene sequence: CDR1 ENHRY, CDR2 SYGVKD. Trimming removed 4 bases from V and 3 bases from J; junction bases left unmatched: 8. This CDR3 comprises 16 residues. The DNA of the CDR3 is TGTGCCATCAGTGCGGTAGCGGGAGAAGTGACAGATACGCAGTATTTT. Translation: CAISAVAGEVTDTQYF.

The sample holds a few counts of this clone. The J gene is TRBJ2-3, the V gene TRBV7-3; 7 positions match TRBD1. In germline, CDR1 is SGHTA, CDR2 FQGTGA. Trimming removed 5 bases from V and 6 bases from J; junction bases left unmatched: 11. This CDR3 spans 15 amino acids. The CDR3 loop is CASSPTGSRGDTQYF. The CDR3 DNA follows: TGTGCCAGCAGCCCGACAGGGTCTAGGGGGGATACGCAGTATTTT.

The chain joins TRBV4-3 to TRBJ2-2; 7 bases match TRBD2. After removal of 2 bases from V and 5 bases from J, the junction contained 5 bases not matched to a gene. The CDR3 has 15 amino acids. Germline assignment: CDR1 LGHNA and CDR2 YSLEER. In nucleotides, the CDR3 is TGCGCCAGCAGCCAATCCCCCGGGGGGACCGGGGAGCTGTTTTTT. Protein sequence: CASSQSPGGTGELFF.

V gene TRBV9 combines with J gene TRBJ1-4; possible D gene TRBD1, 6 bases. This CDR3 contains 15 residues. Trimming removed 3 bases at V and 4 bases at J, with 13 bases between. Germline lookup yields CDR1 SGDLS and CDR2 YYNGEE. The CDR3 DNA reads TGTGCCAGCAGCGCTAGGGGGAGTAGTAATGAAAAACTGTTTTTT. As protein: CASSARGSSNEKLFF.

The chain combines TRBV5-1 with TRBJ2-3, with D perhaps matching TRBD1 (6 bases). The CDR3 has 15 residues. V shed 0 bases and J shed 6 bases, with 14 bases lying between them. Germline values: CDR1 SGHRS, CDR2 YFSETQ. The CDR3 reads CASSLEQGRVDTQYF. The CDR3 nucleotides are TGCGCCAGCAGCTTGGAACAGGGCCGAGTGGATACGCAGTATTTT.

This clone was observed a handful of times. The CDR3 region has the DNA TGTGCCACCAGTGATTTGCGTCAGCCCCAGCATTTT. Amino acid sequence: CATSDLRQPQHF. The chain couples TRBV24-1 to TRBJ1-5; D uncertain. CDR3 length: 12 residues. Germline V lookup: CDR1 KGHDR, CDR2 SFDVKD. Trimming left V 0 bases short and J 6 bases short, with 2 bases between.

This chain joins TRBV9 and TRBJ2-1; maybe TRBD2 (6 bases). Germline CDR1 is SGDLS and CDR2 is YYNGEE. V gave up 0 bases and J gave up 7 bases, with 14 bases separating them. The CDR3 length is 15 residues. CDR3 region: CASSVGGTFNNEQFF. Written as DNA, the CDR3 is TGTGCCAGCAGCGTAGGAGGGACTTTCAATAATGAGCAGTTCTTC. Drawing the rest from reference TRBV9 and TRBJ2-1, the complete variable domain is DSGVTQTPKHLITATGQRVTLRCSPRSGDLSVYWYQQSLDQGLQFLIQYYNGEERAKGNILERFSAQQFPDLHSELNLSSLELGDSALYFCASSVGGTFNNEQFFGPGTRLTVL.

The gene calls are TRBV19 and TRBJ1-2; a weak D match, TRBD1 (5 bases). CDR1 LNHDA and CDR2 SQIVND come from the germline V gene (reference sequence). Trimming left V 2 bases short and J 8 bases short, with 15 bases between. This CDR3 has 14 amino acids. The CDR3 protein is CASSISLGAGGYTF. In DNA, the CDR3 is TGTGCCAGTAGTATATCGCTAGGGGCAGGGGGCTACACCTTC.

This chain joins TRBV4-1 and TRBJ2-6; 7 bases map to TRBD1. The V gene's germline CDR1 is MGHRA and CDR2 YSYEKL. The CDR3 covers 20 residues. With 5 bases clipped from V and 0 bases from J, the junction kept 16 bases outside the gene matches. CDR3 region: CASSFNVNRGSSSGANVLTF. As DNA, the CDR3 is TGCGCCAGCAGCTTTAACGTGAACAGGGGATCGAGCTCTGGGGCCAACGTCCTGACTTTC.

The V and J genes are TRBV9 and TRBJ1-4; maybe TRBD1 (5 bases). The CDR3 is 15 amino acids. V shed 4 bases and J shed 3 bases, with 13 bases lying between them. Looked up from germline, CDR1 is SGDLS and CDR2 is YYNGEE. CDR3 coding DNA: TGTGCCAGCAGCCTATCGGGGGGAGCTAATGAAAAACTGTTTTTT. Protein: CASSLSGGANEKLFF.